This passage covers 30 T cell receptor beta chains from one sample sequenced in a study of blood T cells in healthy people across ages. Combining a sample-barcoded 5' primer with a J-beta primer mix, a second PCR ran for roughly 6 to 12 cycles. One entry per CDR3 protein results from TCRdb running MiXCR on the 5' RACE reads. Of fewer than 700,000 distinct CDR3 sequences in the sample, roughly 48% were seen once. The sample consisted of blood. The source of these receptors is a man aged 80 or over in good health.

About this clonotype: A much larger clone differs from this one at a single base, so this may be a read error. V and J are TRBV9 and TRBJ2-3; 13 nucleotides agree with TRBD2. There are 17 residues in the CDR3. The germline V gene encodes CDR1 SGDLS and CDR2 YYNGEE. V shed 4 bases, J shed 2 bases, and the junction held 7 bases outside the gene matches. The CDR3 here is CASSTGTSGDSTDTQYF. As DNA, the CDR3 is TGTGCCAGCAGCACGGGGACTAGCGGGGACTCCACAGATACGCAGTATTTT.

This clonotype was detected a few times. The chain couples TRBV7-2 to TRBJ1-6; TRBD1 is a possible D gene (6 bases). The CDR3 is made up of 15 amino acids. V dropped 0 bases and J dropped 9 bases, with 12 bases sitting between them. In germline, CDR1 is SGHTA, CDR2 FQGNSA. The CDR3 spells CASSLALQGPSPLHF. DNA of the CDR3: TGTGCCAGCAGCTTAGCGCTCCAGGGGCCTTCACCCCTCCACTTT.

This sequence joins TRBV25-1 and TRBJ2-1; TRBD1 matches at 8 bases. Looked up from germline, CDR1 is MGHDK and CDR2 is SYGVNS. The CDR3 spans 15 residues. Trimming at V came to 5 bases and at J to 13 bases, leaving 16 bases not matched to a gene. The CDR3 coding sequence is TGTGCCAGCAGTCCACGGACAGGGTTGGCGGAGACCCAGTTCTTC. This sequence encodes CASSPRTGLAETQFF.

The genes are TRBV20-1 and TRBJ1-1, with TRBD1 as a possible D gene (6 bases). The V and J ends lost 3 bases and 4 bases respectively, with 6 bases between them. Germline CDR1 DFQATT, CDR2 SNEGSKA (reference sequence). CDR3 length equals 11 residues. CDR3 nucleotides: TGCAGTGCTAGGGACAGCACTGAAGCTTTCTTT. It encodes CSARDSTEAFF.

The rearrangement links TRBV6-2 or TRBV6-3 to TRBJ2-5; perhaps TRBD2 as D (7 bases). Germline V gene data show CDR1 as MNHEY and CDR2 as SVGEGT. Deletions cut 7 bases from V and 5 bases from J, with 20 bases between. This CDR3 region has 15 residues. The CDR3: CASNPDHGGLETQYF. The CDR3 DNA sequence: TGTGCCAGCAACCCCGATCACGGGGGGCTGGAGACCCAGTACTTC.

This clonotype was picked up a small number of times. This chain uses TRBV18 with TRBJ2-1; 10 nucleotides match TRBD2. CDR1 is KGHSH and CDR2 is LQKENI in the germline V gene. This CDR3 region has 16 residues. V was clipped by 2 bases and J by 0 bases; unmatched bases: 1. The CDR3 reads CASSPASGSSYNEQFF. The CDR3 DNA reads as TGTGCCAGCTCACCAGCTAGCGGGAGCTCCTACAATGAGCAGTTCTTC.

The J gene is TRBJ2-7, the V gene TRBV7-6; the D is unclear. With the DNA end fitting TRBJ2-5 better, the J assignment may be wrong. This CDR3 comprises 14 residues. The germline gives CDR1 SGHVS, CDR2 FNYEAQ. The CDR3 here is CASRAGPLLETQYF. CDR3 coding DNA: TGTGCCAGCAGGGCAGGACCCCTCCTGGAGACCCAGTACTTC.

The chain recombines TRBV20-1 with TRBJ1-5; D call uncertain. This CDR3 contains 15 residues. V was trimmed by 5 bases and J by 6 bases, leaving 20 bases between them. Germline lookup yields CDR1 DFQATT and CDR2 SNEGSKA (reference sequence). DNA of the CDR3: TGCAGTGCTGGTAATCTTGGAGGGAACGGTCAGCCCCAGCATTTT. Translating it yields CSAGNLGGNGQPQHF.

The chain carries TRBV3-1 and TRBJ1-2, with 7 bases matching TRBD1. The germline V gene encodes CDR1 LGHDT and CDR2 YNNKEL (reference sequence). This CDR3 comprises 13 residues. V dropped 4 bases and J dropped 4; count of bases not matched to a gene: 3. CDR3 sequence (DNA): TGTGCCAGCAGCCCGACAGGGTTCTATGGCTACACCTTC. This codes for CASSPTGFYGYTF.

This clonotype has just one count. V and J are TRBV20-1 and TRBJ2-1, with TRBD2 matching over 14 bases. The germline gives CDR1 DFQATT, CDR2 SNEGSKA (reference sequence). Trimming took 2 bases from V and 9 from J; bases not matched to a gene: 9. This CDR3 has 16 residues. The CDR3 loop reads CSARPGTSGSRGEQFF. The DNA for the CDR3 is TGCAGTGCTAGACCCGGGACTAGCGGGAGTCGTGGTGAGCAGTTCTTC.

This rearrangement joins TRBV28 to TRBJ2-5; D is ambiguous. The CDR3 has 16 residues. V was clipped by 4 bases and J by 2 bases, with 17 bases between them. Germline values: CDR1 MDHEN, CDR2 SYDVKM. CDR3 residues: CASSSRAQEGQETQYF. The CDR3 nucleotides read TGTGCCAGCAGTTCCCGGGCCCAGGAAGGTCAAGAGACCCAGTACTTC. Combining the CDR3 with reference TRBV28 and TRBJ2-5 gives the whole variable domain DVKVTQSSRYLVKRTGEKVFLECVQDMDHENMFWYRQDPGLGLRLIYFSYDVKMKEKGDIPEGYSVSREKKERFSLILESASTNQTSMYLCASSSRAQEGQETQYFGPGTRLLVL.

V gene TRBV28 combines with J gene TRBJ1-2; unclear D gene. The CDR3 has 10 amino acids. CDR1 is MDHEN, CDR2 SYDVKM, per germline. The germline V and J ends were trimmed by 8 bases and 7 bases, with 8 bases remaining between them. The CDR3 DNA is TGTGCCAGCGGAACTTTTGGCTACACCTTC. Residues: CASGTFGYTF.

This chain joins TRBV12-3 or TRBV12-4 and TRBJ2-1; 7 bases map to TRBD2. The junction had 7 bases not matched to a gene; V was cut back by 3 bases and J by 2 bases. This CDR3 contains 16 residues. The CDR3 spells CASSLDGRGTYNEQFF. For the CDR3, the DNA is TGTGCCAGCAGTTTGGATGGGCGGGGGACCTACAATGAGCAGTTCTTC.

The V call is TRBV18, the J call TRBJ1-5; no clear D. The germline CDR1 and CDR2 sequences are KGHSH and LQKENI. The CDR3 extends over 14 amino acids. Trimming cost V 0 bases and J 3 bases, with 6 bases left between them. The CDR3 nucleotides are TGTGCCAGCTCACCACCGGATTTCAATCAGCCCCAGCATTTT. Translated, it gives CASSPPDFNQPQHF.

This chain uses TRBV20-1 with TRBJ1-5, with D maybe TRBD1 (5 bases). The V and J ends lost 6 bases and 0 bases respectively, with 12 bases between them. This CDR3 contains 14 residues. Germline CDR1 is DFQATT and CDR2 is SNEGSKA (reference sequence). For the CDR3, the DNA is TGCAGTGCCACGACAGTATATAGCAATCAGCCCCAGCATTTT. The encoded protein is CSATTVYSNQPQHF.

The genes are TRBV6-5 and TRBJ2-3; 7 bases agree with TRBD1. Per the germline V gene, CDR1 is MNHEY and CDR2 is SVGAGI. This CDR3 region has 14 residues. J gave up 4 bases and V 5 bases, and 6 bases lay outside the gene matches. The DNA for the CDR3 is TGTGCCAGCAGTCTACAGGGGAAGGCAGATACGCAGTATTTT. It encodes CASSLQGKADTQYF.

This clonotype was observed a handful of times. This chain links TRBV20-1 with TRBJ2-3; D is ambiguous. Germline V gene sequence: CDR1 DFQATT, CDR2 SNEGSKA (reference sequence). V was pared by 4 bases and J by 7 bases, with 9 bases between. The CDR3 covers 11 residues. This chain's CDR3 is CSATPSNTQYF. The DNA of the CDR3 is TGCAGTGCTACCCCCTCGAATACGCAGTATTTT.

The chain couples TRBV7-6 to TRBJ2-3; TRBD2 aligns across 14 bases. V was pared by 2 bases and J by 1 base, with 11 bases of the junction left unmatched. The CDR3 has 20 amino acids. CDR1 is SGHVS, CDR2 FNYEAQ, per germline. The CDR3 nucleotides are TGTGCCAGCAGCTTAAGGGACGGACTAGCGGGGGGTTCGGGCACAGATACGCAGTATTTT. This codes for CASSLRDGLAGGSGTDTQYF.

This chain connects TRBV15 to TRBJ2-1, with D maybe TRBD1 (5 bases). This CDR3 region has 13 residues. The V and J ends lost 0 bases and 11 bases respectively, with 11 bases between them. Germline-derived CDR1 and CDR2 are LNHNV and YYDKDF (reference sequence). The CDR3: CATSREWGGKQFF. CDR3 nucleotide sequence: TGTGCCACCAGCAGAGAGTGGGGCGGTAAGCAGTTCTTC.

The chain links TRBV7-2 to TRBJ2-3, with D tentatively TRBD2 (6 bases). The V gene lost 5 bases and the J gene lost 3 bases, with 18 bases spanning the gap. This CDR3 has 16 amino acids. Per germline, CDR1 SGHTA and CDR2 FQGNSA. In DNA, the CDR3 is TGTGCCAGCAGCGTAAGACTAGTGGGAAAGACAGATACGCAGTATTTT. Its translation: CASSVRLVGKTDTQYF.

V gene TRBV29-1 combines with J gene TRBJ1-1; D perhaps matches TRBD1 (5 bases). Deletions cut 7 bases from V and 5 bases from J, with 11 bases between. Germline CDR1 is SQVTM and CDR2 is ANQGSEA. The CDR3 is made up of 11 amino acids. The CDR3 DNA follows: TGCAGCGGGGGGTCGGGAACTGAAGCTTTCTTT. Its protein product is CSGGSGTEAFF.

This chain joins TRBV5-5 and TRBJ2-2, with D possibly matching TRBD1 (5 bases). The CDR3 runs 15 residues. Germline V CDR1 and CDR2: SGHKS, YYEKEE (reference sequence). Trimming removed 4 bases at V and 1 base at J, with 11 bases between. In DNA form, the CDR3 reads TGTGCCAGCAGCACAGGTGGCTTGAACACCGGGGAGCTGTTTTTT. This gives the protein CASSTGGLNTGELFF.

This chain links TRBV5-1 with TRBJ2-4; 12 bases agree with TRBD2. The J call is uncertain, as TRBJ2-5 better fits the DNA end. Per the germline V gene, CDR1 is SGHRS and CDR2 is YFSETQ. The CDR3 covers 15 residues. CDR3 protein: CASNPTTSGGETQYF. CDR3 sequence (DNA): TGCGCCAGCAACCCCACGACTAGCGGGGGAGAGACCCAGTACTTC.

With respect to this clonotype: One junction end disagrees with the germline gene, perhaps due to a read error. The chain is built from TRBV14 and TRBJ1-1; tentatively, D is TRBD1 (5 bases). Germline-derived CDR1 and CDR2 are SGHDN and FVKESK. The length of the CDR3 is 15 residues. The CDR3 loop reads CASNQDAGLGTEAFF. As DNA, the CDR3 is TGTGCCAGCAACCAAGACGCAGGGCTGGGCACTGAAGCTTTCTTT.

This clonotype was detected many times. The chain combines TRBV6-6 with TRBJ2-5; no reliable D call. CDR1 is MNHNY, CDR2 SVGAGI, per germline (reference sequence). CDR3 length: 11 residues. The V gene lost 1 base and the J gene lost 11 bases, with 8 bases spanning the gap. CDR3 protein: CASSYYNEQYF. Here the CDR3 DNA reads TGTGCCAGCAGTTACTACAATGAGCAGTACTTC.

This clonotype was detected a few times. The chain carries TRBV7-9 and TRBJ2-1; TRBD1 matches 7 bases. V gave up 4 bases and J gave up 4 bases; unmatched junction bases: 7. This CDR3 contains 15 residues. From germline, CDR1 is SEHNR and CDR2 FQNEAQ (reference sequence). The CDR3 loop reads CASSSTATGYNEQFF. As DNA, the CDR3 is TGTGCCAGCAGCTCCACCGCGACAGGGTACAATGAGCAGTTCTTC.

There are a few counts of this clonotype. The chain's CDR3 is CSGNENREAFF. The CDR3, as DNA: TGCAGTGGAAACGAAAACCGTGAAGCTTTCTTT. The rearrangement joins TRBV20-1 to TRBJ1-1; no clear D. The CDR3 is 11 residues long. Trimming removed 7 bases at V and 7 bases at J, with 13 bases between. Germline V gives CDR1 DFQATT, CDR2 SNEGSKA (reference sequence).

The gene calls are TRBV29-1 and TRBJ2-5; D not certain. The end of the DNA aligns better with TRBJ2-1, so the J call may be wrong. This CDR3 has 13 residues. Germline V gene data show CDR1 as SQVTM and CDR2 as ANQGSEA. The CDR3 DNA follows: TGCAGCGTTGTCCCGGGTCCCAGAGAGACCCAGTTCTTC. It is translated as CSVVPGPRETQFF.

This chain connects TRBV7-9 to TRBJ1-2; D gene uncertain. Trimming removed 4 bases from V and 6 bases from J, with 12 bases in between. Germline CDR1 and CDR2: SEHNR and FQNEAQ (reference sequence). The CDR3 contains 13 residues. The CDR3 here is CASSSLGRDGYTF. CDR3 DNA: TGTGCCAGCAGCTCCCTCGGGCGCGATGGCTACACCTTC.

The rearrangement uses TRBV6-2 or TRBV6-3 and TRBJ1-1, with D possibly being TRBD1 (5 bases). Per the germline V gene, CDR1 is MNHEY and CDR2 is SVGEGT. V gave up 7 bases and J gave up 5 bases, with 14 bases separating them. This CDR3 spans 13 amino acids. This CDR3 reads CASTDYGATEAFF. DNA for the CDR3: TGTGCCAGCACCGATTATGGGGCAACTGAAGCTTTCTTT.